Below are 26 T cell receptor beta chains sequenced from a single sample in a study of cytomegalovirus exposure and HLA in healthy donors. Assay used: immunoSEQ multiplex PCR; TCRdb lists only in-frame clones, some missing. The sample gives over 100,000 clones, 85% to 90% of which show up once; about 3% is in the top ten. Sequencing was carried out using PBMCs. These receptor sequences come from a man aged 25 to 40 in good health and CMV-seronegative.

This clone came up once. The chain links TRBV28 to TRBJ1-1, with a weak D call TRBD1 (6 bases). Between the trimmed V and J ends, which lost 10 bases and 10 bases, there was a span of 25 bases. Germline V lookup: CDR1 MDHEN, CDR2 SYDVKM. The CDR3 is 14 residues long. This CDR3 is CATQEPGAVGRAFF. For the CDR3, the DNA is TGTGCCACCCAGGAGCCAGGGGCCGTCGGCAGAGCTTTCTTT.

The chain employs TRBV5-6 and TRBJ1-2; 8 positions agree with TRBD1. Trimming cost V 4 bases and J 8 bases; bases outside gene matches: 22. The CDR3 extends over 18 amino acids. The V gene's germline CDR1 is SGHDT and CDR2 YYEEEE. The CDR3 region is CASSQQGVNVAVLGGYTF. The CDR3 nucleotides read TGTGCCAGCAGCCAACAGGGGGTAAACGTGGCTGTACTGGGGGGCTACACCTTC.

The V and J genes are TRBV15 and TRBJ2-5; D gene ambiguous. The CDR3 is 13 amino acids. The V gene's germline CDR1 is LNHNV and CDR2 YYDKDF (reference sequence). V lost 3 bases to trimming and J lost 5 bases, with 10 bases between them. This CDR3 reads CATSSRAAETQYF. The CDR3 DNA sequence: TGTGCCACCAGCAGTCGCGCGGCGGAGACCCAGTACTTC.

This clone was found once. The V and J genes are TRBV5-6 and TRBJ2-7, with 7 bases identical to TRBD2. The CDR3 is 15 amino acids. V was clipped by 0 bases and J by 7 bases; unmatched bases: 10. Germline lookup yields CDR1 SGHDT and CDR2 YYEEEE. For the CDR3, the DNA is TGTGCCAGCAGCTTGGGGGCGGGGGATGCTAGGGAGCAGTACTTC. This codes for CASSLGAGDAREQYF.

V usage is TRBV15 and J usage is TRBJ2-3, with 7 bases matching TRBD1. The CDR3 contains 14 residues. Germline values: CDR1 LNHNV, CDR2 YYDKDF (reference sequence). Trimming removed 4 bases from V and 5 bases from J; junction bases left unmatched: 6. The chain's CDR3 is CATSMYRGKDTQYF. The CDR3 bases are TGTGCCACCAGCATGTACAGGGGCAAAGATACGCAGTATTTT.

This clone was picked up one time. The CDR3 protein is CASSLGASLGNEQFF. The DNA for the CDR3 is TGTGCCAGCAGTTTGGGAGCGTCTTTGGGCAATGAGCAGTTCTTC. V gene TRBV27 combines with J gene TRBJ2-1; weak D call: TRBD2 (5 bases). The CDR3 has 15 residues. V shed 3 bases and J shed 6 bases, with 15 bases lying between them. Per the germline V gene, CDR1 is MNHEY and CDR2 is SMNVEV (reference sequence).

CDR3 in DNA: TGTGCCAGCAATTCTGTATTGACTAGGTGGGAGTACTACAATGAGCAGTTCTTC. It codes for CASNSVLTRWEYYNEQFF. The chain links TRBV27 to TRBJ2-1; TRBD2 is a possible D gene (6 bases). Trimming removed 7 bases from V and 3 bases from J, with 25 bases in between. The CDR3 extends over 18 amino acids. CDR1 is MNHEY, CDR2 SMNVEV, per germline (reference sequence).

CDR3 sequence (DNA): TGTGCCAGCCAGGCCGGACTCTCCTACGAGCAGTACTTC. Translation: CASQAGLSYEQYF. The V gene is TRBV5-4, the J gene TRBJ2-7; maybe TRBD2 (5 bases). CDR3 size: 13 residues. V was cut by 7 bases and J by 0 bases, with 11 bases left in between. Germline-derived CDR1 and CDR2 are SGHNT and YYREEE (reference sequence).

V usage is TRBV5-5 and J usage is TRBJ1-1; D call uncertain. This CDR3 comprises 13 residues. CDR1 is SGHKS, CDR2 YYEKEE, per germline (reference sequence). The V end was cut by 4 bases, the J end by 3 bases, with 10 bases between. CDR3 in amino acids: CASSPRRDTEAFF. The CDR3 nucleotides are TGTGCCAGCAGCCCTCGGAGGGACACTGAAGCTTTCTTT.

V gene TRBV5-6 combines with J gene TRBJ2-1; 11 positions agree with TRBD1. CDR1 and CDR2 from the germline V gene are SGHDT and YYEEEE. V was pared by 4 bases and J by 5 bases, with 5 bases of the junction left unmatched. The CDR3 spans 15 residues. CDR3: CASSDGTGGHNEQFF. The CDR3 DNA is TGTGCCAGCAGCGACGGGACAGGGGGTCACAATGAGCAGTTCTTC.

CDR3 amino acids: CASSRGLYNEQFF. For the CDR3, the DNA is TGTGCCAGTAGTAGGGGACTTTACAATGAGCAGTTCTTC. The chain links TRBV19 to TRBJ2-1; D is perhaps TRBD2 (6 bases). The CDR3 consists of 13 residues. V was trimmed by 4 bases and J by 4 bases, leaving 8 bases between them. Germline assignment: CDR1 LNHDA and CDR2 SQIVND (reference sequence).

This rearrangement joins TRBV28 to TRBJ2-3, with 8 bases that match TRBD1. Germline values: CDR1 MDHEN, CDR2 SYDVKM. The CDR3 is 16 residues long. J was trimmed by 8 bases and V by 7 bases; bases with no gene match: 17. The CDR3 sequence: CASTTSAGQGTATQYF. The CDR3 bases are TGTGCCAGCACCACTTCCGCAGGACAGGGAACGGCTACGCAGTATTTT.

This sequence joins TRBV5-1 and TRBJ2-7; 7 bases fit TRBD1. CDR3 length: 15 residues. V was pared by 2 bases and J by 5 bases, with 10 bases of the junction left unmatched. The germline gives CDR1 SGHRS, CDR2 YFSETQ. The CDR3 protein is CASSFTGTAGNEQYF. The CDR3 DNA follows: TGCGCCAGCAGCTTTACTGGGACAGCTGGTAACGAGCAGTACTTC.

The J gene is TRBJ1-2, the V gene TRBV2, with D perhaps matching TRBD1 (6 bases). Trimming removed 8 bases from V and 4 bases from J, with 11 bases in between. Germline loops: CDR1 SNHLY, CDR2 FYNNEI. CDR3 length: 12 amino acids. The CDR3 spells CASPGTIYGYTF. The CDR3 DNA is TGTGCCAGCCCCGGGACAATCTATGGCTACACCTTC.

The rearrangement links TRBV11-2 to TRBJ2-6; a weak D match, TRBD1 (6 bases). There are 18 residues in the CDR3. Trimming left V 5 bases short and J 1 base short, with 18 bases between. Per germline, CDR1 SGHAT and CDR2 FQNNGV. The CDR3: CASSPVGQHISGANVLTF. Here the CDR3 DNA reads TGTGCCAGCAGCCCGGTTGGACAGCACATATCTGGGGCCAACGTCCTGACTTTC.

This chain joins TRBV6-5 and TRBJ2-2; D is possibly TRBD1 (6 bases). V shed 2 bases and J shed 5 bases, with 12 bases lying between them. Germline loops: CDR1 MNHEY, CDR2 SVGAGI. CDR3 length: 15 residues. The CDR3 nucleotides read TGTGCCAGCAGTTACGAGGACAGTCAGACCGGGGAGCTGTTTTTT. It is translated as CASSYEDSQTGELFF.

The J gene is TRBJ1-4, the V gene TRBV25-1; D possibly corresponds to TRBD1 (5 bases). Germline lookup yields CDR1 MGHDK and CDR2 SYGVNS. The V end was cut by 5 bases, the J end by 3 bases, with 10 bases between. The CDR3 runs to 14 residues. CDR3 DNA sequence: TGTGCCAGCAGTCAGGGTTCGGCTAATGAAAAACTGTTTTTT. Its translation: CASSQGSANEKLFF.

This clone was seen only once. The chain recombines TRBV18 with TRBJ2-7; possible D gene TRBD2, 6 bases. The CDR3 is 13 residues long. CDR1 is KGHSH, CDR2 LQKENI, per germline. The ends were cut back, 9 bases at V and 6 bases at J, with 18 bases in the middle. The CDR3 loop reads CASSARGGSEQYF. The CDR3 nucleotides are TGTGCCAGTTCCGCTAGGGGAGGAAGCGAGCAGTACTTC.

The V gene is TRBV29-1, the J gene TRBJ1-1; TRBD1 matches 9 bases. V shed 7 bases, J shed 1 base, and the junction held 10 bases outside the gene matches. The CDR3 has 15 residues. The germline V gene encodes CDR1 SQVTM and CDR2 ANQGSEA. The CDR3 DNA sequence: TGCAGCGCCCCCGGGACAGGGAGAGGGAACACTGAAGCTTTCTTT. Protein: CSAPGTGRGNTEAFF.

J is TRBJ1-1 and V is TRBV6-5, with a tentative D call TRBD1 (6 bases). Germline-derived CDR1 and CDR2 are MNHEY and SVGAGI. The ends were cut back, 8 bases at V and 9 bases at J, with 13 bases in the middle. This CDR3 has 11 amino acids. The CDR3 reads CASQDRNKAFF. DNA of the CDR3: TGTGCCAGCCAGGACAGAAATAAAGCTTTCTTT.

V and J are TRBV14 and TRBJ1-1, with no clear D. The CDR3 contains 12 residues. Germline V gene lookup returns CDR1 SGHDN and CDR2 FVKESK. The V gene lost 4 bases and the J gene lost 0 bases, with 3 bases spanning the gap. CDR3 loop: CASSLVNTEAFF. The CDR3, as DNA: TGTGCCAGCAGCCTAGTGAACACTGAAGCTTTCTTT.

The chain carries TRBV19 and TRBJ1-4, with 9 bases aligning to TRBD1. This CDR3 comprises 13 residues. Germline CDR1 and CDR2: LNHDA and SQIVND (reference sequence). J lost 8 bases, V lost 5 bases, and 3 bases had no gene match. The CDR3 loop is CASSRTGVEKLFF. CDR3 in DNA: TGTGCCAGTAGTCGGACAGGGGTCGAAAAACTGTTTTTT.

The chain employs TRBV4-1 and TRBJ1-5; 8 positions agree with TRBD1. This CDR3 contains 15 residues. Germline V gene lookup returns CDR1 MGHRA and CDR2 YSYEKL. The V gene end was trimmed by 3 bases and the J gene end by 2 bases; junction bases not matched to a gene: 3. CDR3 DNA sequence: TGCGCCAGCAGCCAGGAGGACAGGGGCAATCAGCCCCAGCATTTT. This translates into CASSQEDRGNQPQHF.

The chain combines TRBV6-4 with TRBJ1-1; TRBD1 agrees at 11 bases. The CDR3 runs 14 residues. Germline CDR1 MRHNA, CDR2 SNTAGT. The V gene end was trimmed by 6 bases and the J gene end by 6 bases; junction bases not matched to a gene: 6. The CDR3 coding sequence is TGTGCCAGCAGGAGGACAGGGGGCAAGGCTGAAGCTTTCTTT. Encoded protein: CASRRTGGKAEAFF.

The chain uses TRBV27 and TRBJ1-5; 7 nucleotides match TRBD1. V lost 0 bases, J lost 7 bases, and 6 bases stayed unmatched. The CDR3 has 15 amino acids. In germline, CDR1 is MNHEY, CDR2 SMNVEV (reference sequence). CDR3 protein: CASSLSMAGGQPQHF. The CDR3 DNA follows: TGTGCCAGCAGTTTATCGATGGCAGGGGGACAGCCCCAGCATTTT.

This chain uses TRBV5-1 with TRBJ2-5, with a tentative D call TRBD1 (6 bases). The CDR3 contains 14 residues. The ends were cut back, 5 bases at V and 0 bases at J, with 11 bases in the middle. Germline-derived CDR1 and CDR2 are SGHRS and YFSETQ. CDR3 residues: CASSRGQHQETQYF. The CDR3 DNA sequence: TGCGCCAGCAGTCGAGGACAGCACCAAGAGACCCAGTACTTC.